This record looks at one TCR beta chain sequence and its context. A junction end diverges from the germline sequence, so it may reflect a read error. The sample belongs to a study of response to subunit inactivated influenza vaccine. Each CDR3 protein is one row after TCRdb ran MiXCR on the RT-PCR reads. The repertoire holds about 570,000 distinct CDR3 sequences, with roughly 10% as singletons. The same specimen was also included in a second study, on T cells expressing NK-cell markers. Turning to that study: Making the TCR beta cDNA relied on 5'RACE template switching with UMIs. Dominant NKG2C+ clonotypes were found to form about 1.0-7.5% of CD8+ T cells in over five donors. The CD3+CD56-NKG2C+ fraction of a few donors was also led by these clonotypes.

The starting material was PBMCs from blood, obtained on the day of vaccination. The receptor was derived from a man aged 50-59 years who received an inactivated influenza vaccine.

Written as DNA, the CDR3 is TGTGCCAGCAGTACCTTTAGCGTCGCCACAGATACGCAGTCTTTT. This translates into CASSTFSVATDTQSF. V is TRBV28 and J is TRBJ2-3, with a possible D match to TRBD2 (5 bases). Germline loops: CDR1 MDHEN, CDR2 SYDVKM. There are 15 residues in the CDR3.